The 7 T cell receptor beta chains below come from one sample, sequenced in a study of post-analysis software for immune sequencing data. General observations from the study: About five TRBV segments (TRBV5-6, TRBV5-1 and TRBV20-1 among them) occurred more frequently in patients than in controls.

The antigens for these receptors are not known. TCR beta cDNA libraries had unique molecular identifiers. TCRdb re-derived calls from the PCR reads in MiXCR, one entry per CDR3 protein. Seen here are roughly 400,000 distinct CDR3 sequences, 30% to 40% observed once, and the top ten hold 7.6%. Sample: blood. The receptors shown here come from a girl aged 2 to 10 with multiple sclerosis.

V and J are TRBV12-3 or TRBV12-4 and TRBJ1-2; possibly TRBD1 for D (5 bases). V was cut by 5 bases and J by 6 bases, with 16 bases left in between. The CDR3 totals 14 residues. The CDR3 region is CASSKDTGGDGYTF. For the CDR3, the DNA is TGTGCCAGCAGTAAAGACACGGGAGGGGATGGCTACACCTTC.

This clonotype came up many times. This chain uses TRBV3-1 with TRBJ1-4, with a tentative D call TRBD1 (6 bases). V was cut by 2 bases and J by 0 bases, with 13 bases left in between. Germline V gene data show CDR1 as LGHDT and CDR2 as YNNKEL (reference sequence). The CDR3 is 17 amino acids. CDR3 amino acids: CASSQSGAVATNEKLFF. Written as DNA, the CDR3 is TGTGCCAGCAGCCAATCAGGGGCTGTTGCAACTAATGAAAAACTGTTTTTT.

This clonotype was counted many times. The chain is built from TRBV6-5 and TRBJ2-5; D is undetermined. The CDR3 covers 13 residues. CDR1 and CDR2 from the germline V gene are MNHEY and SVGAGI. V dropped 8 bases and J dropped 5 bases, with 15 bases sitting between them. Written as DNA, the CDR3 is TGTGCCAGCTTCACCCCGGCGCGGGAGACCCAGTACTTC. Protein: CASFTPARETQYF.

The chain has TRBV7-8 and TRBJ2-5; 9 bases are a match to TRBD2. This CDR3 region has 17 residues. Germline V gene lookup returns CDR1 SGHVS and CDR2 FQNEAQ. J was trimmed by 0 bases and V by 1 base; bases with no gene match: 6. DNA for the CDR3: TGTGCCAGCAGCTTAGGCTTAGCGGGGGATTACCAAGAGACCCAGTACTTC. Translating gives CASSLGLAGDYQETQYF.

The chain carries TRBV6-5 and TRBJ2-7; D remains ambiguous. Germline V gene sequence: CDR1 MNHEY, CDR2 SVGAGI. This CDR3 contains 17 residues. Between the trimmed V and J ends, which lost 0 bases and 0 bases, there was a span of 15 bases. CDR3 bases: TGTGCCAGCAGTTACTCGGAGCCAGGAGCCACCTCCTACGAGCAGTACTTC. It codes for CASSYSEPGATSYEQYF.

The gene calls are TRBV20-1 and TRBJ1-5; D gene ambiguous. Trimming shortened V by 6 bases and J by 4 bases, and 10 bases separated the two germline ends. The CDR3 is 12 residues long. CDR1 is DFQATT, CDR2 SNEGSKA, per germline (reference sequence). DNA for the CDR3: TGCAGTGCAGCCCCCCGAAATCAGCCCCAGCATTTT. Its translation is CSAAPRNQPQHF.

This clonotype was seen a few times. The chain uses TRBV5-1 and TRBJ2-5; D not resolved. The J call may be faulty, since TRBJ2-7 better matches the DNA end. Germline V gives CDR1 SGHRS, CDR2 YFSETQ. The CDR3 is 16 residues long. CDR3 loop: CASSLGVDPRRYEQYF. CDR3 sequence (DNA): TGCGCCAGCAGCTTGGGAGTGGACCCCCGGCGGTACGAGCAGTACTTC.